The sequence of this T cell receptor beta chain was determined in a study of blood T cell repertoires in COVID-19. Study in general: The samples span acute and convalescent COVID-19 from the United States, Italy and Spain. In each case, the material was cDNA or gDNA derived from T cells, B-cell-depleted T cells, or PBMCs.

Source study methods: Amplification with reference gene primers provided the estimates of nucleated cell counts. Libraries were prepared by immunoSEQ multiplex PCR; TCRdb keeps only in-frame clonotypes and omits some of them. V and J calls plus clone size are reproduced from that table; the DNA served to infer D and trimming. The repertoire holds about 380,000 clones, about 90% seen once, with 6.5% in the top ten. CDR3 length: 16 residues. The germline V gene encodes CDR1 SGHTA and CDR2 FQGNSA. V lost 5 bases, J lost 0 bases, and 14 bases lay in between. This clone has a single count. Sample: peripheral blood. V gene TRBV7-2 combines with J gene TRBJ2-1; possibly TRBD2 for D (5 bases). This TCR derives from a man aged 18 to 30 with active or convalescent COVID-19. Written as DNA, the CDR3 is TGTGCCAGCAGCCCAAATAGCGTAAGCTCCTACAATGAGCAGTTCTTC. This encodes CASSPNSVSSYNEQFF.